A selection of T cell receptor beta chains follows, all from one sample in a study of control samples from healthy donors and cancer patients. Profiling relied on immunoSEQ multiplex PCR, and the TCRdb table lists in-frame clones only, not all of them. The table has 110,000 to 150,000 clones, about 94% seen once; the top ten hold about 14%. The sample taken for sequencing was PBMCs. The receptors stem from a man aged 55 to 70 with colorectal cancer. Each CDR3 is given with its conserved first and last residue.

CDR3 | V
CASSFRRNYGYTF | TRBV27
CASSSYRGGTEAFF | TRBV5-4
CASSIRASSPLHF | TRBV19
CSVGKMGMNTEAFF | TRBV29-1
CSVEGRGGIHTEAFF | TRBV29-1
CATSDPRFGEGTDTQYF | TRBV24-1
CASSRTSGDSYEQYF | TRBV19
CASSLVNEKLFF | TRBV11-2
CASRTGATDTQYF | TRBV6-5
CASSEPGGRNEKLFF | TRBV3-1/TRBV3-2
CASSLVGGRSGTEAFF | TRBV11-2
CASSWGQPQHF | TRBV28
CASSPTGNSPLHF | TRBV27
CASSLVGTGATYEQYF | TRBV7-2
CASSLWRTEAFF | TRBV12-3/TRBV12-4
CASSPGQGQDGELFF | TRBV5-1
CASSRSYEQYF | TRBV7-9